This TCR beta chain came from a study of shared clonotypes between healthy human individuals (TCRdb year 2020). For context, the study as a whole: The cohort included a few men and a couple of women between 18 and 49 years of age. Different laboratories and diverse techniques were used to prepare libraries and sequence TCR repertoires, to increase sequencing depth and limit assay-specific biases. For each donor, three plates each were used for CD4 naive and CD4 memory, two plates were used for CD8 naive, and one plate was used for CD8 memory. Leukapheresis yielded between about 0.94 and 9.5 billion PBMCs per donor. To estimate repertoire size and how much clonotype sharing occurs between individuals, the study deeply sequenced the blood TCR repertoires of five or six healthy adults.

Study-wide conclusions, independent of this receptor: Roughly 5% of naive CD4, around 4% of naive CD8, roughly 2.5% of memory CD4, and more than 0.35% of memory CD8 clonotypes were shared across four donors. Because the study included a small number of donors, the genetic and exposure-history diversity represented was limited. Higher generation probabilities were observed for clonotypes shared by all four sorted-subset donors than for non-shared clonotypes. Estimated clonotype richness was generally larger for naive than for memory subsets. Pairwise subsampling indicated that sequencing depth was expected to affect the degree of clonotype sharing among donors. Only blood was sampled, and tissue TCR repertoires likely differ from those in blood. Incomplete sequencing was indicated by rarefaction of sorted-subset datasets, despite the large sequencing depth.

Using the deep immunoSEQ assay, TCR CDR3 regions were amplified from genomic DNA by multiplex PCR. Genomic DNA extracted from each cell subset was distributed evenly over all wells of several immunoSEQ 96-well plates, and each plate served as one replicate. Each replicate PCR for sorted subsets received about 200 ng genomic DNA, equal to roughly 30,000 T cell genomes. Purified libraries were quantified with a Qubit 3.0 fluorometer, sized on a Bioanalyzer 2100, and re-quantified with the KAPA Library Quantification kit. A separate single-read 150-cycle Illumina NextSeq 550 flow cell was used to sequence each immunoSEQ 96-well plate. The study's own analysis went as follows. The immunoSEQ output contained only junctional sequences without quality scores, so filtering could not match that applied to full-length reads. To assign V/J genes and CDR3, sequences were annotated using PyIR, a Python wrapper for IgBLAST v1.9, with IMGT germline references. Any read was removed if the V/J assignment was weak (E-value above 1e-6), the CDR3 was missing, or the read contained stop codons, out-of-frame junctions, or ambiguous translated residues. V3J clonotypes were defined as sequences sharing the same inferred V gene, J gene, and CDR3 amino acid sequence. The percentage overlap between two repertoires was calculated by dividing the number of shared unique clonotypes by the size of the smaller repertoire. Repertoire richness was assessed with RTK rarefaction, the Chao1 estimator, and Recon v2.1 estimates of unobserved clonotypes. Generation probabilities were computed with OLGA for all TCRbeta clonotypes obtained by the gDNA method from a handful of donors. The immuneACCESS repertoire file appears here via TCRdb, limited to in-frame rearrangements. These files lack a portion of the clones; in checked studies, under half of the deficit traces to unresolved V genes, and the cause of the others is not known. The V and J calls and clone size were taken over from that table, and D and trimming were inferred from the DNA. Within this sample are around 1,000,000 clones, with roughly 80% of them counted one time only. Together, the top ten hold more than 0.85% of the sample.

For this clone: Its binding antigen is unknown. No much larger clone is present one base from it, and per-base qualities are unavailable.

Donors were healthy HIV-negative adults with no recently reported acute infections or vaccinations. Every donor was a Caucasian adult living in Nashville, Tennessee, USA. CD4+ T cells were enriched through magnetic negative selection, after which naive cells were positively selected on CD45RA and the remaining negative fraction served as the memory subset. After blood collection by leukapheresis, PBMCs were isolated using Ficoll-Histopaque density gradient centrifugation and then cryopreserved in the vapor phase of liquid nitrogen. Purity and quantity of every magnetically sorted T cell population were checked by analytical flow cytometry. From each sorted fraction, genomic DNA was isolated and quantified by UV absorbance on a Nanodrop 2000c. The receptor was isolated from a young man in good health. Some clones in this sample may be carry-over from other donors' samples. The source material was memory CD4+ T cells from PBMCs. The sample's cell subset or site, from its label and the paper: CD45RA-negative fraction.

Here the CDR3 is given as CASSLTTQVLHF. In nucleotides, the sequence is TGTGCCAGCAGCTTAACTACACAGGTCTTACATTTT. The chain employs TRBV7-2 and TRBJ1-5; a weak D assignment points to TRBD1 (5 bases agree). V is clipped by 2 bases and J by 16 bases, and the sequence between their germline boundaries is 15 bases long. The germline V gene encodes CDR1 SGHTA and CDR2 FQGNSA. The CDR3 has 12 amino acids, counting the end cysteine and phenylalanine. The only DNA kept is the CDR3, 36 bases in frame from the first base.